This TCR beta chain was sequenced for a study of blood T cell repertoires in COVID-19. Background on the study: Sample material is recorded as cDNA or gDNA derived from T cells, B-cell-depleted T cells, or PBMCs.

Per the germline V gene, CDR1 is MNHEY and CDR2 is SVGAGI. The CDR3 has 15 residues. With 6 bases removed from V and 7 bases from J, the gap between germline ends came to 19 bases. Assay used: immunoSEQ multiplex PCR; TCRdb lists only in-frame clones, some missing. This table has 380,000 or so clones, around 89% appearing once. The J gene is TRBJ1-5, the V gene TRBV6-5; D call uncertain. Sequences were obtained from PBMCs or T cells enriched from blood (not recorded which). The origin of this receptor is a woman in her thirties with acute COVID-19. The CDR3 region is CASRISGAKGQPQHF. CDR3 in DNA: TGTGCCAGCAGGATCTCGGGAGCTAAGGGCCAGCCCCAGCATTTT.